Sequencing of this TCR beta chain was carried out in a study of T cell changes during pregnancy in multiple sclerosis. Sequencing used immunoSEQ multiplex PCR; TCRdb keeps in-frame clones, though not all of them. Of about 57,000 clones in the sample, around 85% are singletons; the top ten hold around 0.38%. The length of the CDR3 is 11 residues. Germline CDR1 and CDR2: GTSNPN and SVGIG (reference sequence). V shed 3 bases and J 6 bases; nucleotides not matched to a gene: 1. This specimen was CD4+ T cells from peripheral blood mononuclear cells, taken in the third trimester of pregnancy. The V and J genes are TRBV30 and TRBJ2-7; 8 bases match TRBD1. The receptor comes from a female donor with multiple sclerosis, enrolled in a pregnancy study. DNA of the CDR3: TGTGCCTGGAGGACAGGGGCCGAGCAGTACTTC. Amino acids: CAWRTGAEQYF.